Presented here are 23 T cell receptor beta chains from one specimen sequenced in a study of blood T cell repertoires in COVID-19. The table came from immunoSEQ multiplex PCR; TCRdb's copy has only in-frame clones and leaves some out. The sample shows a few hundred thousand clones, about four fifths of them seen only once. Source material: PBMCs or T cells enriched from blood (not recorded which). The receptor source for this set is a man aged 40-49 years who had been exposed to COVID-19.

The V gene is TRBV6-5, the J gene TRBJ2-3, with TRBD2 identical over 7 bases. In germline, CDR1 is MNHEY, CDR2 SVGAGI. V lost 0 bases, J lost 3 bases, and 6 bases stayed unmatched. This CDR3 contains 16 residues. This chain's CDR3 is CASSYSMGGSTDTQYF. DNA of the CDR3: TGTGCCAGCAGTTACTCGATGGGGGGGTCTACAGATACGCAGTATTTT.

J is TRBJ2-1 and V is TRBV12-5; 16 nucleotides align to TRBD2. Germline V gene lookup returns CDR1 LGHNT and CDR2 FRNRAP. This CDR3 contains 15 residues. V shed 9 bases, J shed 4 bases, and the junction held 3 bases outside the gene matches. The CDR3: CARGLAGGPYNEQFF. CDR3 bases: TGTGCTAGGGGACTAGCGGGAGGGCCTTACAATGAGCAGTTCTTC. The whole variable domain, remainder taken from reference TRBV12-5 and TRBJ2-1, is DARVTQTPRHKVTEMGQEVTMRCQPILGHNTVFWYRQTMMQGLELLAYFRNRAPLDDSGMPKDRFSAEMPDATLATLKIQPSEPRDSAVYFCARGLAGGPYNEQFFGPGTRLTVL.

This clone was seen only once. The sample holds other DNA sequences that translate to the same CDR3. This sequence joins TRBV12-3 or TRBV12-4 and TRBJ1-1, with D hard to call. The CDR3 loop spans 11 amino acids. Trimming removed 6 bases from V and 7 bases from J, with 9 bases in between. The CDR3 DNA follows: TGTGCCAGCAGCCTAGGAATTGAAGCTTTCTTT. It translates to CASSLGIEAFF.

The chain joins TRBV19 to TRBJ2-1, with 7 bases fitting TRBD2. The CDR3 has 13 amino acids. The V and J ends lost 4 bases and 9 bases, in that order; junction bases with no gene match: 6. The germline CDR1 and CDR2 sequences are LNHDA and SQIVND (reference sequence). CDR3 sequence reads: CASSSGREGEQFF. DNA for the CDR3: TGTGCCAGTAGTAGCGGGAGAGAGGGTGAGCAGTTCTTC.

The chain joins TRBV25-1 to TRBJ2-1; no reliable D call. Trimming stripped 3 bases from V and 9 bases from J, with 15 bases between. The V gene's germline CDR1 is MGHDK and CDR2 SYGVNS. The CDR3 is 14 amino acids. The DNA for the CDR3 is TGTGCCAGCAGTGATTCGATGTATGGCGGTGAGCAGTTCTTC. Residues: CASSDSMYGGEQFF.

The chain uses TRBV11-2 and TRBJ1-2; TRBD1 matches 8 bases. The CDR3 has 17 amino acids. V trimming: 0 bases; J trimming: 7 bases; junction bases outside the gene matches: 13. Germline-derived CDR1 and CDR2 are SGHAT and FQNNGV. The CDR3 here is CASSLEFVRTGLFGYTF. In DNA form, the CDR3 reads TGTGCCAGCAGCTTAGAATTCGTGCGGACAGGGTTATTTGGCTACACCTTC. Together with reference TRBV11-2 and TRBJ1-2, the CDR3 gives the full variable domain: EAGVAQSPRYKIIEKRQSVAFWCNPISGHATLYWYQQILGQGPKLLIQFQNNGVVDDSQLPKDRFSAERLKGVDSTLKIQPAKLEDSAVYLCASSLEFVRTGLFGYTFGSGTRLTVV.

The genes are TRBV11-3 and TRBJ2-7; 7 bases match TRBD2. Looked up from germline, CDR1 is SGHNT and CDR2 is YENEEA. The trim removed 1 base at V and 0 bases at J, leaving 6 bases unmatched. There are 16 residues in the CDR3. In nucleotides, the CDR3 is TGTGCCAGCAGCTTAGGTAGCGGGCACAGCTCCTACGAGCAGTACTTC. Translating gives CASSLGSGHSSYEQYF.

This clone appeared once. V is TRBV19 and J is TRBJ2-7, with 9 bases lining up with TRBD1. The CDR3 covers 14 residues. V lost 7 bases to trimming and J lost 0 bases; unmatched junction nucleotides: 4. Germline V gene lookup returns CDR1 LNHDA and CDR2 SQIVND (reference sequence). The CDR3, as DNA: TGTGCCAGTACTTGGGACAGGGCCTCCTACGAGCAGTACTTC. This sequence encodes CASTWDRASYEQYF.

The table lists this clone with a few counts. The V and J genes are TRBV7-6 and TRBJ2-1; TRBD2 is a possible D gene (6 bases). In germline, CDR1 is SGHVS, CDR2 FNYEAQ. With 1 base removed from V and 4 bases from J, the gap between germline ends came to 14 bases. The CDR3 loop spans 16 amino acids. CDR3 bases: TGTGCCAGCAGCTTAGAGACTTGGGGAGGTTACAATGAGCAGTTCTTC. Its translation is CASSLETWGGYNEQFF.

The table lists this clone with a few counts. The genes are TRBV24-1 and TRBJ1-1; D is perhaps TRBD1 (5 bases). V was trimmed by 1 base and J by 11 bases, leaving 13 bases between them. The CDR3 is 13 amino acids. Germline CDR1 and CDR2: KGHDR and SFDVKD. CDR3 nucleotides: TGTGCCACCAGTGATTTAGGATCAGGGTTGGCTTTCTTT. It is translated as CATSDLGSGLAFF.

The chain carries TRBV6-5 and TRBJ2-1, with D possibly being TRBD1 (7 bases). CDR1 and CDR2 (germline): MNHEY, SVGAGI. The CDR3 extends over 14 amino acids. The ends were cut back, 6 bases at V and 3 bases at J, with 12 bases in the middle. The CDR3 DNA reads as TGTGCCAGCAGCCAGGGGGGCGGCTACAATGAGCAGTTCTTC. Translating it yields CASSQGGGYNEQFF.

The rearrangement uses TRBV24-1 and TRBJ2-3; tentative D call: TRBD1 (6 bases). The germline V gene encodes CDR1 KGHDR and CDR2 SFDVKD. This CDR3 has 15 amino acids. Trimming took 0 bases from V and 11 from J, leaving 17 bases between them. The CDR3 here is CATSDLWTRGKGQYF. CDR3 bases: TGTGCCACCAGTGATTTGTGGACCAGGGGTAAGGGGCAGTATTTT.

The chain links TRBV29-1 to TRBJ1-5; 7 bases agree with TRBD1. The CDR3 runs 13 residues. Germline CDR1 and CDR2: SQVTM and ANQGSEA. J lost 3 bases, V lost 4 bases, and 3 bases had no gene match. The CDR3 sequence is CSVGGQNNQPQHF. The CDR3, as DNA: TGCAGCGTTGGGGGACAGAACAATCAGCCCCAGCATTTT.

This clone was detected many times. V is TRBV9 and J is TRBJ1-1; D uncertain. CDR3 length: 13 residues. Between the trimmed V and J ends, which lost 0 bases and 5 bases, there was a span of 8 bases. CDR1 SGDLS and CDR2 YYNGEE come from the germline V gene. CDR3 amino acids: CASSVAGDTEAFF. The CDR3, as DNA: TGTGCCAGCAGCGTAGCCGGGGATACTGAAGCTTTCTTT.

The CDR3 loop reads CASSKSSETYNEQFF. In nucleotides, the CDR3 is TGTGCCAGCAGCAAAAGTAGCGAGACCTACAATGAGCAGTTCTTC. V gene TRBV9 combines with J gene TRBJ2-1, with a weak D call TRBD2 (5 bases). The CDR3 length is 15 residues. CDR1 and CDR2 from the germline V gene are SGDLS and YYNGEE. V lost 4 bases, J lost 2 bases, and 13 bases lay in between.

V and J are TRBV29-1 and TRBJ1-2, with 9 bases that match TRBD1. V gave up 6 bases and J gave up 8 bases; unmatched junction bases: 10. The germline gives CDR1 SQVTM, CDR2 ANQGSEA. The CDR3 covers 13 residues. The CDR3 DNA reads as TGCAGCGTGGGACAGGGAGGTGTTAGGGGCTACACCTTC. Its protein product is CSVGQGGVRGYTF.

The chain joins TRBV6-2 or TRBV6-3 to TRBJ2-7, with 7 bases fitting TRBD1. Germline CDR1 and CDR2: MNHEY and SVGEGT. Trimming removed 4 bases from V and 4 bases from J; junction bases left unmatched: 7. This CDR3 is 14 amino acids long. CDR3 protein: CASSSWDRLYEQYF. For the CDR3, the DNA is TGTGCCAGCAGTTCCTGGGACAGACTTTACGAGCAGTACTTC.

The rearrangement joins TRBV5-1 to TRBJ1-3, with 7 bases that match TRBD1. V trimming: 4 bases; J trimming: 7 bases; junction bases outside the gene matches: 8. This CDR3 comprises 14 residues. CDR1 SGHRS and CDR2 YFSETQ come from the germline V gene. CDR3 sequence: CASSAAGTANTIYF. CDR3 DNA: TGCGCCAGCAGCGCCGCTGGGACAGCCAACACCATATATTTT.

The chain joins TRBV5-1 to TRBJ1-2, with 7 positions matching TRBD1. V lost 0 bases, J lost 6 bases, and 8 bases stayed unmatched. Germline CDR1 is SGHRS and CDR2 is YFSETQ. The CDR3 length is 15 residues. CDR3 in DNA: TGCGCCAGCAGCTTGGCCGGGACAGCGTCGAATGGCTACACCTTC. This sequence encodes CASSLAGTASNGYTF.

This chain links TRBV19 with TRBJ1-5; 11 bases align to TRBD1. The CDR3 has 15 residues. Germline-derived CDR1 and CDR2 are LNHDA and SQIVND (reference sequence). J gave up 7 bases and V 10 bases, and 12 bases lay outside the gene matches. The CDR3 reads CATAGGQGAFQPQHF. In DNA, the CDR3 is TGTGCCACGGCCGGCGGACAGGGGGCTTTCCAGCCCCAGCATTTT.

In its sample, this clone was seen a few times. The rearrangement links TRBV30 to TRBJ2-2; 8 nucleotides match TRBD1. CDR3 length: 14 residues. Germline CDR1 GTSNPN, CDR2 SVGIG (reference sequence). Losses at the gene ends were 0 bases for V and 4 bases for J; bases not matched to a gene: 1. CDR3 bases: TGTGCCTGGAGTGTACAGGGGGTCACCGGGGAGCTGTTTTTT. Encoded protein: CAWSVQGVTGELFF.

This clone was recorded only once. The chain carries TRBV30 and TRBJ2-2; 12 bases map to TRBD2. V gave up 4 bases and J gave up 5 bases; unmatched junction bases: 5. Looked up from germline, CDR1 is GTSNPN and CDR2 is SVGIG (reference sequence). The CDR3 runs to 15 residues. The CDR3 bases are TGTGCCTGGAAGACTAGCGGGAGTTCGACCGGGGAGCTGTTTTTT. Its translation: CAWKTSGSSTGELFF.

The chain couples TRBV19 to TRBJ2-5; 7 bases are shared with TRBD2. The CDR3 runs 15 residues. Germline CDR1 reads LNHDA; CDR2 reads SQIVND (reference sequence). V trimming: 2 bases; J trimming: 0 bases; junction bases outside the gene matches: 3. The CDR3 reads CASSILAANQETQYF. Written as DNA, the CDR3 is TGTGCCAGTAGTATACTAGCGGCCAACCAAGAGACCCAGTACTTC.